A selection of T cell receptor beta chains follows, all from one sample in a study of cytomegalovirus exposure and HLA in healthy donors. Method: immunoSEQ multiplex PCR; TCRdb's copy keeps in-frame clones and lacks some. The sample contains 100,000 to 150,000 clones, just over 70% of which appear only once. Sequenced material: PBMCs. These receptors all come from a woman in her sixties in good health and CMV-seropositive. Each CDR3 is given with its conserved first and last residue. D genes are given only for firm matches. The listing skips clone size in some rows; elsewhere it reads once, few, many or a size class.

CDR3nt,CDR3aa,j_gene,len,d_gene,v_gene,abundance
TGTGCCAGCAGCCTCGGGAGAGGGGGCACGATTGAGCAGTTCTTC,CASSLGRGGTIEQFF,TRBJ2-1,15,-,TRBV7-8,-
TGTGCCAGCAGCTTAGGGACAGGGGGCGTTAGCAATCAGCCCCAGCATTTT,CASSLGTGGVSNQPQHF,TRBJ1-5,17,TRBD1,TRBV7-9,once
TGCGCCAGCAGCCAAGTAGACGGAGCAACTAATGAAAAACTGTTTTTT,CASSQVDGATNEKLFF,TRBJ1-4,16,-,TRBV4-1,-
TGTGCCAGTCACAGGGGAATGGGCACTGAAGCTTTCTTT,CASHRGMGTEAFF,TRBJ1-1,13,TRBD1,TRBV19,-
TGTGCCAGCAGCCCGGTAGCTAATAAAAAACTGTTTTTT,CASSPVANKKLFF,TRBJ1-4,13,-,TRBV6-1,-
TGTGCCAGCAGCACAGGATACACTGAAGCTTTCTTT,CASSTGYTEAFF,TRBJ1-1,12,-,TRBV2,few
TGTGCCAGCAGTGAACCGAGCATGAACACTGAAGCTTTCTTT,CASSEPSMNTEAFF,TRBJ1-1,14,-,TRBV6-1,-
TGTGCCAGCAGCCCAGCCGGGACAGGGCCCATGAACACTGAAGCTTTCTTT,CASSPAGTGPMNTEAFF,TRBJ1-1,17,TRBD1,TRBV7-3,-
TGTGCCAGCAGCTTAGCTAGCGGATCCTACGAGCAGTACTTC,CASSLASGSYEQYF,TRBJ2-7,14,TRBD2,TRBV11-3,-
TGTGCCACCGGCCCATCGAGGGATTTAAGGTCCTACAATGAGCAGTTCTTC,CATGPSRDLRSYNEQFF,TRBJ2-1,17,-,TRBV2,-
TGTGCCAGCAGCGCGCGGGACAGTAAAAACATTCAGTACTTC,CASSARDSKNIQYF,TRBJ2-4,14,-,TRBV9,-
TGTGCCAGCAGCCCCGTACTAGCGGGGTACAATGAGCAGTTCTTC,CASSPVLAGYNEQFF,TRBJ2-1,15,TRBD2,TRBV14,once
TGCGCCAGCAGCGTAATGACAGGGGCGGCGGCACCCCTCCACTTT,CASSVMTGAAAPLHF,TRBJ1-6,15,TRBD1,TRBV5-1,-
TGTGCCAGCAGTGACCCCGGAGCGGGGGGGCAGAATGAGCAGTTCTTC,CASSDPGAGGQNEQFF,TRBJ2-1,16,TRBD2,TRBV6-4,-
TGTGCCAGCAGTGACGGGACACCCTCCTACGAGCAGTACTTC,CASSDGTPSYEQYF,TRBJ2-7,14,-,TRBV25-1,-
TGTGCCAGCAGCGCCCGGGACGGGAGCTCCTACGAGCAGTACTTC,CASSARDGSSYEQYF,TRBJ2-7,15,-,TRBV5-4,-
TGTGCCAGCTCTCCGACAGGGGAGGGCTATGGCTACACCTTC,CASSPTGEGYGYTF,TRBJ1-2,14,TRBD1,TRBV18,-
TGTGCCAGCACGGGGGTAGATACCGGGGAGCTGTTTTTT,CASTGVDTGELFF,TRBJ2-2,13,-,TRBV2,once
TGTGCCAGCACCTGGACAGGGGTTCGGGACACTGAAGCTTTCTTT,CASTWTGVRDTEAFF,TRBJ1-1,15,TRBD1,TRBV6-1,-
TGCGCCAGCAGCTCTAGGCAGGGTGAAAATTCACCCCTCCACTTT,CASSSRQGENSPLHF,TRBJ1-6,15,-,TRBV5-1,once
TGTGCCAGCAGCTTAACAGGGACCGGGGAGCTGTTTTTT,CASSLTGTGELFF,TRBJ2-2,13,-,TRBV7-9,-
TGCAGCACGACACCTCCCAGCGGGGGGGCCCTGGAGACCCAGTACTTC,CSTTPPSGGALETQYF,TRBJ2-5,16,TRBD2,TRBV29-1,-
TGTGCCAGCAGCGTAATTGACAGCGAGCAGTACTTC,CASSVIDSEQYF,TRBJ2-7,12,-,TRBV9,few
TGTGCCAGCAGCCGACAGGGCTCCTACGAGCAGTACTTC,CASSRQGSYEQYF,TRBJ2-7,13,TRBD1,TRBV9,-